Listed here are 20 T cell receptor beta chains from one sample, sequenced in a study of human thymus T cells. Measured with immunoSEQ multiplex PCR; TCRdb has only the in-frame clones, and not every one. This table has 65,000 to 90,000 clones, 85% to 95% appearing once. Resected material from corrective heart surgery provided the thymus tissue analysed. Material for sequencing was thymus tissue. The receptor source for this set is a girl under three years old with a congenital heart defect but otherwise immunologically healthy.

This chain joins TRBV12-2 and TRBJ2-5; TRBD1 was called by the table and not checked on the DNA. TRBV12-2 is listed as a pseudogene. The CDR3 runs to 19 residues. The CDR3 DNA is TGTGCAAGTCCCACCCTAAAAATGGGACAGGCGATACAGGTAGAGACCCAGTACTTC. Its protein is CASPTLKMGQAIQVETQYF.

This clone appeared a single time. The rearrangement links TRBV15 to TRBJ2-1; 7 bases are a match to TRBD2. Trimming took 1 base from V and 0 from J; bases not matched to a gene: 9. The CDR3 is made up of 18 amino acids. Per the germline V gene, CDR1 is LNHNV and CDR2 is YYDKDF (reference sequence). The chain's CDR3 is CATSRGSGCASSYNEQFF. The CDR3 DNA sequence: TGTGCCACCAGCAGAGGTAGCGGGTGTGCATCCTCCTACAATGAGCAGTTCTTC.

Here the CDR3 reads CASSPRKTSGRWETQYF. Here the CDR3 DNA reads TGTGCCAGCAGCCCCCGCAAGACTAGCGGGAGGTGGGAGACCCAGTACTTC. The rearrangement joins TRBV13 to TRBJ2-5; 13 bases agree with TRBD2. The germline V gene has CDR1 PRHDT and CDR2 FYEKMQ (reference sequence). The V and J ends lost 5 bases and 5 bases, in that order; junction bases with no gene match: 11. This CDR3 region has 17 residues.

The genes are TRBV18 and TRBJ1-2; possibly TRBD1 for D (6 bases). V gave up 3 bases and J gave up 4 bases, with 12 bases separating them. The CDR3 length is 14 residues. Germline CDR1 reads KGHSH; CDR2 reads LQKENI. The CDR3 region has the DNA TGTGCCAGCTCACCGGGACAACCTGCCTATGGCTACACCTTC. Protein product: CASSPGQPAYGYTF.

The DNA for the CDR3 is TGTGCCAGCAGCTTTCGGACTAGCAGATACTACAATGAGCAGTTCTTC. This translates into CASSFRTSRYYNEQFF. The chain uses TRBV11-2 and TRBJ2-1, with TRBD2 matching over 8 bases. Germline V gives CDR1 SGHAT, CDR2 FQNNGV. This CDR3 is 16 amino acids long. The V gene end was trimmed by 3 bases and the J gene end by 3 bases; junction bases not matched to a gene: 7.

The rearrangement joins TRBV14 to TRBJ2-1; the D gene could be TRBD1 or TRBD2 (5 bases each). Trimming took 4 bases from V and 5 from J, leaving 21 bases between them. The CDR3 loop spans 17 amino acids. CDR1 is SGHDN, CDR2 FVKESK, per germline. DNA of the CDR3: TGTGCCAGCAGCCTAAGTCCTAGAGACCGGGACCACAATGAGCAGTTCTTC. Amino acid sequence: CASSLSPRDRDHNEQFF.

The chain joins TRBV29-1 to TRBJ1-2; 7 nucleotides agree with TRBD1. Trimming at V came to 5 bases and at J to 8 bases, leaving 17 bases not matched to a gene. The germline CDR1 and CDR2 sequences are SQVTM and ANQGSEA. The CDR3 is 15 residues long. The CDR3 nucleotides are TGCAGCGTTACATACGGGGCAGGGGGATTTGGAGGCTACACCTTC. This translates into CSVTYGAGGFGGYTF.

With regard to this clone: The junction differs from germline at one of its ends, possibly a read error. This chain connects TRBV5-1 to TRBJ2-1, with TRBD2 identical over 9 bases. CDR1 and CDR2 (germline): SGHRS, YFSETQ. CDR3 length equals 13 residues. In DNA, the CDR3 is TGCGCCAGCAGCTTGGGAGGTATTAGCGGGAGCGTCTTC. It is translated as CASSLGGISGSVF.

In DNA, the CDR3 is TGTGCCAGCAGCCAAACCACCCCTGGGCGGGACTCCTACAATGAGCAGTTCTTC. This translates into CASSQTTPGRDSYNEQFF. The chain combines TRBV4-2 with TRBJ2-1; the D gene is possibly TRBD2 (6 bases). V lost 2 bases to trimming and J lost 0 bases, with 17 bases between them. CDR1 is LGHNA and CDR2 is YNFKEQ in the germline V gene. This CDR3 has 18 residues.

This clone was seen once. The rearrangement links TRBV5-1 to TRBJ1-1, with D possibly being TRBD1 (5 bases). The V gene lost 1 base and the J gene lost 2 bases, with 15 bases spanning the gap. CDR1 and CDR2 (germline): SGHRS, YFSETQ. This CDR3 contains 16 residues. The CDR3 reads CASSLMDTSKNTEAFF. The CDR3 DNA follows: TGCGCCAGCAGCTTGATGGACACCTCAAAAAACACTGAAGCTTTCTTT.

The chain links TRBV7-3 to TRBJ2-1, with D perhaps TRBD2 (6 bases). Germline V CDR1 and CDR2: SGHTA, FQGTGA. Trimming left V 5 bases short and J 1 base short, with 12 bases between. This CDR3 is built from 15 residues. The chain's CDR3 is CASSQDLASYNEQFF. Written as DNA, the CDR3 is TGTGCCAGCAGCCAGGATCTAGCGTCCTACAATGAGCAGTTCTTC.

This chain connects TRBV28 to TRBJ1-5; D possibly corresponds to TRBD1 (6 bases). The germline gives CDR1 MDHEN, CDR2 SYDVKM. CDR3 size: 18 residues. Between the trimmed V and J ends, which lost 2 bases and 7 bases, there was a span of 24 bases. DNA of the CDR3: TGTGCCAGCAGTTTAGAACCCCCCGGGACACGCTACGACCAGCCCCAGCATTTT. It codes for CASSLEPPGTRYDQPQHF.

The CDR3: CASSLWGTGGEDTEAFF. The CDR3 DNA sequence: TGCGCCAGCAGCTTATGGGGGACAGGGGGAGAGGACACTGAAGCTTTCTTT. V gene TRBV5-1 combines with J gene TRBJ1-1; 11 bases fit TRBD1. Germline CDR1 and CDR2: SGHRS and YFSETQ. CDR3 size: 17 residues. After removal of 2 bases from V and 3 bases from J, the junction contained 9 bases not matched to a gene.

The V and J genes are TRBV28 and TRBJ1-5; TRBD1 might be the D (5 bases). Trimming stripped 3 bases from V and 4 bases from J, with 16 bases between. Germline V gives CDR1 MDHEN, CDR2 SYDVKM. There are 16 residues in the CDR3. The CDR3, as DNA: TGTGCCAGCAGTTTGCCGTCATCGGACAAAAATCAGCCCCAGCATTTT. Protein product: CASSLPSSDKNQPQHF.

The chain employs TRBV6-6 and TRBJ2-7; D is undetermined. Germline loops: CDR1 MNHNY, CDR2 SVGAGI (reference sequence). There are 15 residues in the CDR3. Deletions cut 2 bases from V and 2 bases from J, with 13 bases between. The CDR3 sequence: CASSYPNPIPYEQYF. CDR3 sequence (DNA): TGTGCCAGCAGTTACCCCAATCCGATCCCCTACGAGCAGTACTTC.

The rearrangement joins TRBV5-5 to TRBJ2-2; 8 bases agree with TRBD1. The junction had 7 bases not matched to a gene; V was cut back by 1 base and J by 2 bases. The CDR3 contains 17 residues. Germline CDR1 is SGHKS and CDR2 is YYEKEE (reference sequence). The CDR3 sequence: CASSLTPGQDNTGELFF. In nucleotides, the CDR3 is TGTGCCAGCAGCTTGACTCCGGGACAGGACAACACCGGGGAGCTGTTTTTT.

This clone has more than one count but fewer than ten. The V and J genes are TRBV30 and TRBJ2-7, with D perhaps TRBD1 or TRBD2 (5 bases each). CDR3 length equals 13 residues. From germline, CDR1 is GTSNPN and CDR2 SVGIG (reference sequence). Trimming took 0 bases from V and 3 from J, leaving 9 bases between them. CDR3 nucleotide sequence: TGTGCCTGGAGTGTATGGGACGGCTACGAGCAGTACTTC. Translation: CAWSVWDGYEQYF.

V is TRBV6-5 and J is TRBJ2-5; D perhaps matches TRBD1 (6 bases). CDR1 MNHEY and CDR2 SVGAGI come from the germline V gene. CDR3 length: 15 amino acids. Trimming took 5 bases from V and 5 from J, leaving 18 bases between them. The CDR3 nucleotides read TGTGCCAGCAGTCCCGGCCACAGGGAAAGGGAGACCCAGTACTTC. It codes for CASSPGHRERETQYF.

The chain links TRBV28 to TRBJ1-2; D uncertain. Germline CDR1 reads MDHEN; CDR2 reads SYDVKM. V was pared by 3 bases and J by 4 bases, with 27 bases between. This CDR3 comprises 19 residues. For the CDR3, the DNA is TGTGCCAGCAGTTTGGGCCTGTGTGACACGCAAGTTAGTGGCTATGGCTACACCTTC. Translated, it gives CASSLGLCDTQVSGYGYTF.

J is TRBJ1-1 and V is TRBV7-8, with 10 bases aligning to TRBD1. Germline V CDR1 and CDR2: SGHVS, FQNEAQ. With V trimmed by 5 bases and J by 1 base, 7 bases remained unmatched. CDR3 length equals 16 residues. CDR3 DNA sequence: TGTGCCAGCAGCACTCGACAGGGGGCGAGGAACACTGAAGCTTTCTTT. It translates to CASSTRQGARNTEAFF. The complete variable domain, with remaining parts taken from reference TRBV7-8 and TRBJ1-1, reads GAGVSQSPRYKVAKRGQDVALRCDPISGHVSLFWYQQALGQGPEFLTYFQNEAQLDKSGLPSDRFFAERPEGSVSTLKIQRTQQEDSAVYLCASSTRQGARNTEAFFGQGTRLTVV.